This TCR beta chain was found in a study of T cells in Graves' hyperthyroidism and ophthalmopathy. It was RNA transcripts that yielded the amplified TCR beta CDR3 regions. First-round RT-PCR of the TCR CDR3 relied on the HTBI primer set. TCRdb fed the multiplex PCR reads into MiXCR, producing one record per CDR3 protein. Of around 600,000 distinct CDR3 sequences listed, 15% to 19% are singletons. With respect to this clonotype: Mismatch with germline at one junction end may stem from a read error.

The germline CDR1 and CDR2 sequences are SGHAT and FQNNGV. This CDR3 spans 17 amino acids. Sequenced material: blood. The TCR was taken from a woman aged 30 to 39 with Graves' hyperthyroidism. The gene calls are TRBV11-2 and TRBJ1-1; D not certain. The chain's CDR3 is CASGLEGFRVVGAEAFF. The CDR3 region has the DNA TGTGCCAGCGGCTTAGAAGGTTTCCGGGTCGTCGGCGCTGAAGCTTTCTTT.